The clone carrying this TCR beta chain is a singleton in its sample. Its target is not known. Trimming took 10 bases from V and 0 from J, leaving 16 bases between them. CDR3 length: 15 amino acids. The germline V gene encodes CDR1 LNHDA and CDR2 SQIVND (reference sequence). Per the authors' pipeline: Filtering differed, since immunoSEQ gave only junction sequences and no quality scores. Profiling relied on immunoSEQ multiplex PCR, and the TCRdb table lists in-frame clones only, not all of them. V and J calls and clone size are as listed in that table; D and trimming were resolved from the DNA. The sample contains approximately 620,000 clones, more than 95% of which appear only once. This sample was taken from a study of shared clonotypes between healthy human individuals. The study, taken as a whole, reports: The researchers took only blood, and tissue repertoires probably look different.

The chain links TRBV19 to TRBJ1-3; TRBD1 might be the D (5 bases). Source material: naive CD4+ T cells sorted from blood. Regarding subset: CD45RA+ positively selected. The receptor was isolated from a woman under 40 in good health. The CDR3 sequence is CATRKTDTSGNTIYF. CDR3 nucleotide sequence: TGTGCCACCAGAAAGACAGATACCTCTGGAAACACCATATATTTT.